A selection of T cell receptor beta chains follows, all from one sample in a study of T cells expressing NK-cell markers. TCRdb reworked the 5' RACE reads into one entry per CDR3 protein, no DNA. Its listing shows 400,000 to 450,000 distinct CDR3 sequences. The source material was blood T cells: a sorted CD56 or NKG2C T cell subset, CD4+ or CD8+ T cells, or bulk PBMC T cells (not recorded which). These receptors were obtained from a woman aged 18 to 75 in good health. Each CDR3 is given with its conserved first and last residue. The order of the fields is V gene, J gene, CDR3 protein.

v_gene: TRBV5-1; j_gene: TRBJ1-2; CDR3aa: CASSLDLRGYTF
v_gene: TRBV20-1; j_gene: TRBJ2-7; CDR3aa: CSAGGTASYEQYF
v_gene: TRBV24-1; j_gene: TRBJ2-2; CDR3aa: CATSDLRGVVGELFF
v_gene: TRBV20-1; j_gene: TRBJ2-7; CDR3aa: CSASRPSYEQYF
v_gene: TRBV5-1; j_gene: TRBJ2-1; CDR3aa: CASSLVAGGLYEQFF
v_gene: TRBV5-1; j_gene: TRBJ1-2; CDR3aa: CASSLSGGRRYTF
v_gene: TRBV9; j_gene: TRBJ2-5; CDR3aa: CASSVAPGTSSQETQYF
v_gene: TRBV7-9; j_gene: TRBJ2-1; CDR3aa: CASSLVASGEEQFF
v_gene: TRBV20-1; j_gene: TRBJ1-4; CDR3aa: CSAKETGLEKLFF
v_gene: TRBV28; j_gene: TRBJ2-1; CDR3aa: CASSPFVTNNEQFF
v_gene: TRBV6-2/TRBV6-3; j_gene: TRBJ2-1; CDR3aa: CASSYSQGAEQFF
v_gene: TRBV12-3/TRBV12-4; j_gene: TRBJ1-2; CDR3aa: CASSWGGSSYGYTF
v_gene: TRBV28; j_gene: TRBJ1-1; CDR3aa: CASIEWGAGAFF
v_gene: TRBV19; j_gene: TRBJ2-5; CDR3aa: CASSPDRQTQYF
v_gene: TRBV7-9; j_gene: TRBJ2-1; CDR3aa: CASSPEGPPGNEQFF
v_gene: TRBV5-1; j_gene: TRBJ2-1; CDR3aa: CASSFPSDRPTNPYNEQFF
v_gene: TRBV6-2/TRBV6-3; j_gene: TRBJ2-2; CDR3aa: CASSYSIGGRANTGELFF
v_gene: TRBV12-3/TRBV12-4; j_gene: TRBJ1-2; CDR3aa: CASSPKYNYGYTF
v_gene: TRBV20-1; j_gene: TRBJ2-1; CDR3aa: CSARGHHGGLSSYNEQFF
v_gene: TRBV13; j_gene: TRBJ2-7; CDR3aa: CASSQGASGHEQYF
v_gene: TRBV28; j_gene: TRBJ1-5; CDR3aa: CASSFGGRSNQPQHF
v_gene: TRBV7-8; j_gene: TRBJ1-4; CDR3aa: CASSLLIGEKLFF
v_gene: TRBV29-1; j_gene: TRBJ2-5; CDR3aa: CSVNRDMETQYF
v_gene: TRBV30; j_gene: TRBJ2-2; CDR3aa: CAWNQDTGELFF
v_gene: TRBV10-3; j_gene: TRBJ2-1; CDR3aa: CATGTSGSLYNEQFF
v_gene: TRBV7-2; j_gene: TRBJ2-7; CDR3aa: CASSLRSEKTYEQYF
v_gene: TRBV7-8; j_gene: TRBJ1-2; CDR3aa: CASSPEGLFYGYTF
v_gene: TRBV10-3; j_gene: TRBJ1-1; CDR3aa: CAISEGPGRLNTEAFF
v_gene: TRBV6-4; j_gene: TRBJ2-1; CDR3aa: CASSEGPNNEQFF
v_gene: TRBV6-5; j_gene: TRBJ2-1; CDR3aa: CASSLGGTGLYNEQFF
v_gene: TRBV7-2; j_gene: TRBJ2-1; CDR3aa: CASSLALRQDQPHEQFF
v_gene: TRBV19; j_gene: TRBJ2-5; CDR3aa: CASSPTGGLVETQYF
v_gene: TRBV20-1; j_gene: TRBJ1-2; CDR3aa: CSAQQGGRGYTF
v_gene: TRBV20-1; j_gene: TRBJ1-5; CDR3aa: CSATGEVRQPQHF
v_gene: TRBV24-1; j_gene: TRBJ2-3; CDR3aa: CATSDSETSTDTQYF
v_gene: TRBV6-2/TRBV6-3; j_gene: TRBJ2-6; CDR3aa: CASRDSFGAGANVLTF
v_gene: TRBV28; j_gene: TRBJ2-7; CDR3aa: CASSLMGPSYEQYF
v_gene: TRBV11-2; j_gene: TRBJ2-3; CDR3aa: CASSLLGGSTDTQYF
v_gene: TRBV3-1; j_gene: TRBJ1-2; CDR3aa: CASSAQGSDYGYTF
v_gene: TRBV4-3; j_gene: TRBJ2-2; CDR3aa: CASTSGEDTGELFF